The sequence of this T cell receptor (beta chain) was determined in a study of blood T cell repertoires in COVID-19. At the level of the study: Researchers got acute and convalescent COVID-19 samples from the United States, Italy and Spain. T cells, B-cell-depleted T cells, or PBMCs supplied cDNA or gDNA.

Original handling: Amplification of reference gene primers was used by the study to estimate nucleated cell counts. Here immunoSEQ multiplex PCR was the method, and the copy in TCRdb shows in-frame clones only, minus some. The V and J calls and clone size were taken over from that table, and D and trimming were inferred from the DNA. The sample carries just over 200,000 clones, 86% recorded once. The sequenced sample was peripheral blood. This sequence originates from a man older than 75 with acute or convalescent COVID-19.

CDR3: CASSPDLRDNEQFF. In DNA form, the CDR3 reads TGTGCCAGCAGCCCAGATTTGCGGGACAATGAGCAGTTCTTC. The rearrangement joins TRBV7-9 to TRBJ2-1, with a tentative D call TRBD2 (5 bases). This CDR3 contains 14 residues. V lost 5 bases and J 5 bases, leaving 13 bases between the germline ends. Per the germline V gene, CDR1 is SEHNR and CDR2 is FQNEAQ (reference sequence).